This T cell receptor beta chain was observed in a study of spatial heterogeneity in lung cancer. Background on the study: For the average unique TCR and UMI combination, more than 8.5 occurrences appeared in raw reads.

TCRdb itself ran the 5' RACE reads through MiXCR, one entry per CDR3 protein. The repertoire holds some 970 distinct CDR3 sequences, with 15% as singletons. This clonotype is classed as medium-sized. Its target is not known. Time point given: sample taken at primary tumor resection. A total of approximately 69 untreated early-stage non-small cell lung cancer patients served as donors. Study observations and caveats: Tumoral mutation counts were tracked by counts of expanded intratumoral alpha and beta TCRs.

Germline V gene sequence: CDR1 LGHDT, CDR2 YNNKEL (reference sequence). V was cut by 8 bases and J by 1 base, with 9 bases left in between. The CDR3 sequence is 12 residues long. The material sequenced was lung tumor tissue, taken at surgery. The chain recombines TRBV3-1 with TRBJ2-7; D remains unclear. The TCR was taken from a female donor with early-stage non-small cell lung cancer. CDR3 nucleotides: TGTGCCAGCGGGATTTTGTCCTACGAGCAGTACTTC. The encoded protein is CASGILSYEQYF.